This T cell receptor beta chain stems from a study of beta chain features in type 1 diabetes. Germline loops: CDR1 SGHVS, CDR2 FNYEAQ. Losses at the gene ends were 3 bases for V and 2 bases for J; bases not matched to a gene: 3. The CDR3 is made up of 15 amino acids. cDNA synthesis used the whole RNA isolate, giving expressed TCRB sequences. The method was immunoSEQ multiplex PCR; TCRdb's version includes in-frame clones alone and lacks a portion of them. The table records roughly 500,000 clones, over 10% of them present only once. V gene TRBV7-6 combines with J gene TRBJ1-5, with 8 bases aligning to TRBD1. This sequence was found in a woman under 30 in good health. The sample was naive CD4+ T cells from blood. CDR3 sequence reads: CASSLAGGRNQPQHF. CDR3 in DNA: TGTGCCAGCAGCTTGGCAGGGGGCCGCAATCAGCCCCAGCATTTT. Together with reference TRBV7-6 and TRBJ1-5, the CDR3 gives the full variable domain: GAGVSQSPRYKVTKRGQDVALRCDPISGHVSLYWYRQALGQGPEFLTYFNYEAQQDKSGLPNDRFSAERPEGSISTLTIQRTEQRDSAMYRCASSLAGGRNQPQHFGDGTRLSIL.